A selection of T cell receptor beta chains follows, all from one sample in a study of T cell changes during pregnancy in multiple sclerosis. TCRdb's copy holds only in-frame clones and misses some; the assay was immunoSEQ multiplex PCR. Of fewer than 55,000 clones listed, approximately 90% were seen once; the top ten hold under 2%. The source material was peripheral blood, sampled in the first trimester of pregnancy. The receptors come from a female donor with multiple sclerosis, enrolled in a pregnancy study. Both conserved end residues are part of each CDR3. The D gene is left open where the match is weak. Where a row states a size, it is once, few, many or the class of an expanded clone; other rows omit it.

j_gene: TRBJ1-5; v_gene: TRBV28; d_gene: TRBD1; abundance: once; CDR3aa: CASSRTGDYNQPQHF; CDR3nt: TGTGCCAGCAGTCGGACAGGGGATTACAATCAGCCCCAGCATTTT
j_gene: TRBJ2-1; v_gene: TRBV4-2; d_gene: TRBD2; abundance: -; CDR3aa: CASSQDAASTSGGPSSYNEQFF; CDR3nt: TGTGCCAGCAGCCAAGATGCCGCCTCGACTAGCGGGGGGCCGAGCTCCTACAATGAGCAGTTCTTC
j_gene: TRBJ1-1; v_gene: TRBV28; d_gene: TRBD1; abundance: -; CDR3aa: CASRDYGDREAFF; CDR3nt: TGTGCCAGCAGAGACTACGGGGACAGGGAAGCTTTCTTT
j_gene: TRBJ2-1; v_gene: TRBV6-5; d_gene: TRBD1; abundance: -; CDR3aa: CASSRATGPYNEQFF; CDR3nt: TGTGCCAGCAGTCGGGCGACAGGGCCCTACAATGAGCAGTTCTTC
j_gene: TRBJ1-2; v_gene: TRBV30; d_gene: -; abundance: -; CDR3aa: CAWSRIPNYGYTF; CDR3nt: TGTGCCTGGAGCAGAATCCCAAACTATGGCTACACCTTC
j_gene: TRBJ2-1; v_gene: TRBV28; d_gene: TRBD2; abundance: -; CDR3aa: CASSLSRGGSNEQFF; CDR3nt: TGTGCCAGCAGTTTATCCCGGGGGGGCAGCAATGAGCAGTTCTTC
j_gene: TRBJ1-2; v_gene: TRBV4-1; d_gene: -; abundance: -; CDR3aa: CASSHGLNYGYTF; CDR3nt: TGCGCCAGCAGCCATGGACTCAACTATGGCTACACCTTC
j_gene: TRBJ1-1; v_gene: TRBV6-5; d_gene: -; abundance: -; CDR3aa: CASSLGVGVGAFF; CDR3nt: TGTGCCAGCAGTCTAGGGGTGGGCGTCGGAGCTTTCTTT
j_gene: TRBJ2-2; v_gene: TRBV6-4; d_gene: -; abundance: -; CDR3aa: CASSDRGTGELFF; CDR3nt: TGTGCCAGCAGTGACAGGGGCACCGGGGAGCTGTTTTTT
j_gene: TRBJ2-1; v_gene: TRBV15; d_gene: TRBD1; abundance: -; CDR3aa: CATSTSDRGWSEQFF; CDR3nt: TGTGCCACCAGCACATCTGACAGGGGGTGGAGTGAGCAGTTCTTC
j_gene: TRBJ1-1; v_gene: TRBV19; d_gene: -; abundance: once; CDR3aa: CASTVARETEAFF; CDR3nt: TGTGCCAGTACCGTCGCCAGGGAAACTGAAGCTTTCTTT
j_gene: TRBJ1-2; v_gene: TRBV28; d_gene: TRBD1; abundance: -; CDR3aa: CASSSMGDRAEAGGYTF; CDR3nt: TGTGCCAGCAGTTCTATGGGGGACAGGGCTGAGGCGGGAGGCTACACCTTC
j_gene: TRBJ1-2; v_gene: TRBV18; d_gene: -; abundance: -; CDR3aa: CASSPSGNGYTF; CDR3nt: TGTGCCAGCTCACCGTCGGGGAATGGCTACACCTTC
j_gene: TRBJ2-5; v_gene: TRBV7-2; d_gene: TRBD2; abundance: -; CDR3aa: CASSPNGGAQETQYF; CDR3nt: TGTGCCAGCAGCCCAAACGGGGGGGCCCAAGAGACCCAGTACTTC
j_gene: TRBJ1-1; v_gene: TRBV2; d_gene: TRBD1; abundance: -; CDR3aa: CASRGSPVGTGGFEAFF; CDR3nt: TGTGCCAGTAGGGGGAGCCCCGTGGGGACAGGGGGCTTTGAAGCTTTCTTT
j_gene: TRBJ1-2; v_gene: TRBV9; d_gene: -; abundance: -; CDR3aa: CASSPRPGYGYTF; CDR3nt: TGTGCCAGCAGCCCCCGCCCGGGGTATGGCTACACCTTC